Following are 21 T cell receptor beta chains from one sample sequenced in a study of T cell responses to AZD1222 COVID-19 vaccine. This table comes from immunoSEQ multiplex PCR, and its TCRdb copy is limited to in-frame clones, with some not included. The table has about 170,000 clones, more than 90% seen once. The input for sequencing was peripheral blood, taken on day 0 of AZD1222 vaccination. Receptors originate from an adult in good health.

This clone was seen only a few times. The chain links TRBV2 to TRBJ2-5, with D unresolved. The germline CDR1 and CDR2 sequences are SNHLY and FYNNEI. V was shortened by 9 bases and J by 0 bases, with 8 bases between the two germline ends. CDR3 length equals 12 residues. CDR3 residues: CASRSDQETQYF. In nucleotides, the CDR3 is TGTGCCAGTCGGTCAGACCAAGAGACCCAGTACTTC.

V gene TRBV4-1 combines with J gene TRBJ1-6; D is uncertain. The CDR3 consists of 16 residues. CDR1 MGHRA and CDR2 YSYEKL come from the germline V gene. Trimming shortened V by 6 bases and J by 6 bases, and 18 bases separated the two germline ends. This CDR3 reads CASRDEVARVNSPLHF. The CDR3 DNA is TGCGCCAGCAGGGACGAGGTTGCTAGGGTTAATTCACCCCTCCACTTT.

A single count supports this clone. The chain couples TRBV7-2 to TRBJ2-5, with a possible D match to TRBD1 (5 bases). Germline CDR1 reads SGHTA; CDR2 reads FQGNSA. Trimming pared 3 bases from V and 1 base from J, leaving 15 bases between. The length of the CDR3 is 16 residues. CDR3 nucleotide sequence: TGTGCCAGCAGCTTCCAGGGCGTGGGCCCCCAAGAGACCCAGTACTTC. As protein: CASSFQGVGPQETQYF.

Only a few counts were recorded for this clone. The V call is TRBV6-5, the J call TRBJ1-1, with TRBD1 matching 7 bases. CDR1 and CDR2 (germline): MNHEY, SVGAGI. J lost 0 bases, V lost 2 bases, and 3 bases had no gene match. The CDR3 runs 15 residues. The CDR3 sequence: CASSYDRALNTEAFF. The CDR3 DNA is TGTGCCAGCAGTTACGACAGGGCTTTGAACACTGAAGCTTTCTTT.

The genes are TRBV5-1 and TRBJ2-3, with unresolved D. The length of the CDR3 is 15 residues. The germline V and J ends were trimmed by 1 base and 1 base, with 10 bases remaining between them. Germline values: CDR1 SGHRS, CDR2 YFSETQ. The CDR3 DNA is TGCGCCAGCAGCTTGAGCCCCCTTGGCACAGATACGCAGTATTTT. It specifies CASSLSPLGTDTQYF.

The chain links TRBV7-2 to TRBJ2-7; 9 positions match TRBD1. Germline assignment: CDR1 SGHTA and CDR2 FQGNSA. V trimming: 1 base; J trimming: 5 bases; junction bases outside the gene matches: 6. The CDR3 spans 15 residues. The CDR3 nucleotides read TGTGCCAGCAGCTTAGGGGGGACAGGGAGTCACGAGCAGTACTTC. It specifies CASSLGGTGSHEQYF.

The CDR3 reads CASSLTLNSPLHF. CDR3 sequence (DNA): TGTGCCAGCAGCTTAACTCTGAATTCACCCCTCCACTTT. J is TRBJ1-6 and V is TRBV7-3; no clear D. The CDR3 is 13 residues long. Germline assignment: CDR1 SGHTA and CDR2 FQGTGA. Trimming pared 0 bases from V and 7 bases from J, leaving 4 bases between.

This chain links TRBV27 with TRBJ2-1; 13 nucleotides match TRBD2. The CDR3 runs 19 residues. Trimming removed 0 bases from V and 0 bases from J; junction bases left unmatched: 5. CDR1 and CDR2 from the germline V gene are MNHEY and SMNVEV (reference sequence). The CDR3 nucleotides read TGTGCCAGCAGTTTATCGAAGACTAGCGGGAGGTTCTCCTACAATGAGCAGTTCTTC. Translation: CASSLSKTSGRFSYNEQFF.

The V call is TRBV30, the J call TRBJ1-4; D ambiguous. CDR1 GTSNPN and CDR2 SVGIG come from the germline V gene (reference sequence). The CDR3 sequence is 13 residues long. V lost 2 bases and J 6 bases, leaving 10 bases between the germline ends. The CDR3 protein is CAWSPMWDEKLFF. The CDR3 DNA follows: TGTGCCTGGAGTCCCATGTGGGATGAAAAACTGTTTTTT.

The gene calls are TRBV30 and TRBJ2-1; TRBD2 matches 13 bases. The germline CDR1 and CDR2 sequences are GTSNPN and SVGIG (reference sequence). This CDR3 contains 15 residues. Trimming at V came to 4 bases and at J to 11 bases, leaving 11 bases not matched to a gene. CDR3 sequence: CAWKYPRTSGGQQFF. The CDR3 nucleotides read TGTGCCTGGAAATACCCACGGACTAGCGGGGGTCAGCAGTTCTTC.

As concerns this clone: The DNA is omitted, as the CDR3 cannot be located on it reliably, and the CDR3 follows TCRdb's listing. The V gene is TRBV6-5, the J gene TRBJ1-5; the D call TRBD1 from the table was never checked on the DNA. The CDR3 comprises 15 residues, both ends counted. Germline assignment: CDR1 MNHEY and CDR2 SVGAGI. The CDR3 is CASSTSDRLNQPQHF.

The chain has TRBV19 and TRBJ2-1, with 12 positions matching TRBD1. CDR3 size: 17 residues. V lost 5 bases to trimming and J lost 0 bases; unmatched junction nucleotides: 5. Germline loops: CDR1 LNHDA, CDR2 SQIVND (reference sequence). This CDR3 reads CASSSGTGGVSYNEQFF. Written as DNA, the CDR3 is TGTGCCAGTAGTTCCGGGACAGGGGGCGTCTCCTACAATGAGCAGTTCTTC.

In this sample, this clone turned up once. The gene calls are TRBV4-2 and TRBJ2-7; TRBD1 might be the D (5 bases). Germline-derived CDR1 and CDR2 are LGHNA and YNFKEQ. CDR3 size: 18 residues. The ends were cut back, 5 bases at V and 1 base at J, with 24 bases in the middle. The CDR3: CASSYTDIQGPQSYEQYF. In nucleotides, the CDR3 is TGTGCCAGCAGCTATACGGACATCCAGGGTCCCCAATCCTACGAGCAGTACTTC.

The rearrangement links TRBV6-1 to TRBJ1-2; possible D gene TRBD1, 5 bases. The CDR3 runs to 14 residues. Deletions cut 1 base from V and 5 bases from J, with 11 bases between. Germline V gene data show CDR1 as MNHNS and CDR2 as SASEGT. The CDR3 region has the DNA TGTGCCAGCAGTGAAGTGACAGAGATATATGGCTACACCTTC. It yields the protein CASSEVTEIYGYTF.

This clone was seen once. The rearrangement links TRBV5-1 to TRBJ2-3, with unresolved D. Between the trimmed V and J ends, which lost 5 bases and 2 bases, there was a span of 6 bases. This CDR3 region has 12 residues. Germline-derived CDR1 and CDR2 are SGHRS and YFSETQ. DNA for the CDR3: TGCGCCAGCAGGGTGACCACAGATACGCAGTATTTT. Amino acids: CASRVTTDTQYF. The variable domain in full, completed from reference TRBV5-1 and TRBJ2-3, reads KAGVTQTPRYLIKTRGQQVTLSCSPISGHRSVSWYQQTPGQGLQFLFEYFSETQRNKGNFPGRFSGRQFSNSRSEMNVSTLELGDSALYLCASRVTTDTQYFGPGTRLTVL.

CDR3 amino acids: CASRSLGPDQPQHF. Here the CDR3 DNA reads TGTGCCAGCAGATCTCTTGGGCCTGATCAGCCCCAGCATTTT. The chain links TRBV6-5 to TRBJ1-5; D unclear. The CDR3 consists of 14 residues. V was pared by 6 bases and J by 5 bases, with 14 bases between. Germline lookup yields CDR1 MNHEY and CDR2 SVGAGI.

This clone has only one observation. V and J are TRBV10-3 and TRBJ1-6, with 10 bases aligning to TRBD1. V shed 2 bases, J shed 9 bases, and the junction held 4 bases outside the gene matches. This CDR3 is 15 amino acids long. CDR1 is ENHRY, CDR2 SYGVKD, per germline. In DNA, the CDR3 is TGTGCCATCAGTGAGGGGACAGGGGAGAGTTCACCCCTCCACTTT. It encodes CAISEGTGESSPLHF.

This clone was detected only once. The chain is built from TRBV11-3 and TRBJ2-5, with D perhaps being TRBD1 or TRBD2 (5 bases each). This CDR3 spans 13 amino acids. CDR1 and CDR2 from the germline V gene are SGHNT and YENEEA. V dropped 5 bases and J dropped 5 bases, with 12 bases sitting between them. This CDR3 is CASSRDGGETQYF. The CDR3 bases are TGTGCCAGCAGCCGGGACGGCGGGGAGACCCAGTACTTC.

This chain links TRBV27 with TRBJ2-1; the D is unclear. CDR1 and CDR2 (germline): MNHEY, SMNVEV (reference sequence). Trimming removed 2 bases from V and 0 bases from J, with 8 bases in between. The CDR3 is 15 amino acids. In DNA, the CDR3 is TGTGCCAGCAGTTTAACTGAAAGCTCCTACAATGAGCAGTTCTTC. Translating gives CASSLTESSYNEQFF.

The chain links TRBV5-6 to TRBJ2-1; D is undetermined. This CDR3 has 16 residues. Looked up from germline, CDR1 is SGHDT and CDR2 is YYEEEE. Trimming cost V 1 base and J 6 bases, with 17 bases left between them. The CDR3 region is CASSLIQSSLSNEQFF. Written as DNA, the CDR3 is TGTGCCAGCAGCTTGATTCAAAGTTCCCTCTCCAATGAGCAGTTCTTC.

The CDR3 coding sequence is TGTGCCAGCAGCTTGGCCAATAGGGGGGGTAGTATCTACGAGCAGTACTTC. This sequence encodes CASSLANRGGSIYEQYF. The chain uses TRBV5-6 and TRBJ2-7, with a weak D call TRBD2 (7 bases). This CDR3 is 17 amino acids long. With 0 bases removed from V and 3 bases from J, the gap between germline ends came to 19 bases. The germline CDR1 and CDR2 sequences are SGHDT and YYEEEE.